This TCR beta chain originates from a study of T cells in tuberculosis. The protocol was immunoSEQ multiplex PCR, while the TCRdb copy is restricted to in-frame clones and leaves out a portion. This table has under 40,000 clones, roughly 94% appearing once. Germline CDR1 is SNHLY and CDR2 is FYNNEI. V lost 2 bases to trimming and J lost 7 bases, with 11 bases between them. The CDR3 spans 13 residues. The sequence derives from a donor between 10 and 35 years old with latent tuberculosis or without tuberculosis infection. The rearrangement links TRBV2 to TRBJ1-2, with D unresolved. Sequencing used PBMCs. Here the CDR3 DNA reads TGTGCCAGCAGTGAATCCCTTGGCGGTGGCTACACCTTC. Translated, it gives CASSESLGGGYTF.